A single sample gave rise to the 16 T cell receptor beta chains below, sequenced in a study of OX40 agonist ivuxolimab in advanced cancers. TCRdb keeps only in-frame clones here, not all; method: immunoSEQ multiplex PCR. Of tens of thousands of clones detected, 65% to 90% appear once; the ten largest clones hold less than 25%. The source material was CD4+ or CD8+ T cells sorted from blood, sampled in a trial of the OX40 agonist ivuxolimab. These receptors were taken from an adult with an advanced solid tumor such as melanoma, head and neck, liver or kidney cancer.

The chain combines TRBV7-2 with TRBJ2-2, with D perhaps matching TRBD2 (5 bases). The CDR3 has 15 residues. V was clipped by 5 bases and J by 0 bases, with 10 bases between them. Germline assignment: CDR1 SGHTA and CDR2 FQGNSA. CDR3 sequence: CASSPGDTNTGELFF. CDR3 bases: TGTGCCAGCAGCCCCGGGGATACGAACACCGGGGAGCTGTTTTTT.

In nucleotides, the CDR3 is TGTGCCAGCACCTCAGGGGGCGCGGGAGAAAAACTGTTTTTT. Protein: CASTSGGAGEKLFF. The V gene is TRBV28, the J gene TRBJ1-4; 8 nucleotides match TRBD1. Losses at the gene ends were 7 bases for V and 8 bases for J; bases not matched to a gene: 9. The CDR3 extends over 14 amino acids. CDR1 is MDHEN, CDR2 SYDVKM, per germline.

The chain links TRBV2 to TRBJ2-5; D remains ambiguous. The DNA end is a closer match to TRBJ2-7, so the J assignment may be wrong. The V gene's germline CDR1 is SNHLY and CDR2 FYNNEI. CDR3 length equals 12 residues. The CDR3 protein is CASSDWTYEQYF. DNA for the CDR3: TGTGCCAGCAGTGACTGGACCTACGAGCAGTACTTC.

The J gene is TRBJ2-1, the V gene TRBV19; 10 bases align to TRBD1. The CDR3 consists of 13 residues. Trimming took 3 bases from V and 9 from J; bases not matched to a gene: 2. The germline V gene has CDR1 LNHDA and CDR2 SQIVND (reference sequence). The DNA of the CDR3 is TGTGCCAGTAGTATGAGGGACAGGGGTGAGCAGTTCTTC. Its protein product is CASSMRDRGEQFF.

The CDR3 loop is CASSFRGDSYEQYF. DNA for the CDR3: TGTGCCAGCAGCTTCCGAGGGGATTCCTACGAGCAGTACTTC. This sequence joins TRBV7-9 and TRBJ2-7; D could derive from TRBD1 or TRBD2 (5 bases each). This CDR3 contains 14 residues. The germline gives CDR1 SEHNR, CDR2 FQNEAQ (reference sequence). Trimming removed 3 bases from V and 1 base from J, with 10 bases in between.

The chain has TRBV4-2 and TRBJ1-6; D unclear. Germline values: CDR1 LGHNA, CDR2 YNFKEQ. CDR3 size: 17 residues. V was trimmed by 0 bases and J by 5 bases, leaving 14 bases between them. The CDR3 sequence is CASSQEVDPGHNSPLHF. The CDR3 nucleotides read TGTGCCAGCAGCCAAGAAGTAGACCCCGGGCATAATTCACCCCTCCACTTT.

V gene TRBV2 combines with J gene TRBJ2-1; D may match TRBD1 or TRBD2 (6 bases each). Germline V gene sequence: CDR1 SNHLY, CDR2 FYNNEI. This CDR3 is built from 14 residues. V was trimmed by 7 bases and J by 10 bases, leaving 20 bases between them. The chain's CDR3 is CASKRWIGGREQFF. The CDR3 nucleotides read TGTGCCAGCAAGCGTTGGATAGGGGGGCGCGAGCAGTTCTTC.

This chain connects TRBV7-9 to TRBJ2-5; D is possibly TRBD2 (5 bases). Germline CDR1 and CDR2: SEHNR and FQNEAQ (reference sequence). CDR3 length: 16 amino acids. Deletions cut 7 bases from V and 6 bases from J, with 24 bases between. This chain's CDR3 is CASNPTEGPGLKTQYF. CDR3 coding DNA: TGTGCCAGCAACCCGACCGAGGGCCCCGGGTTAAAGACCCAGTACTTC.

The rearrangement joins TRBV4-3 to TRBJ1-2; weak D call: TRBD1 (5 bases). CDR1 is LGHNA and CDR2 is YSLEER in the germline V gene. The V gene lost 7 bases and the J gene lost 5 bases, with 14 bases spanning the gap. The CDR3 totals 13 residues. The DNA of the CDR3 is TGCGCCAGCAATAGAGGGACGGGGTATGGCTACACCTTC. This sequence encodes CASNRGTGYGYTF.

This sequence joins TRBV28 and TRBJ2-7; either TRBD1 or TRBD2 may fit D (5 bases each). V shed 1 base and J shed 3 bases, with 10 bases lying between them. The CDR3 spans 14 residues. Germline CDR1 and CDR2: MDHEN and SYDVKM. This CDR3 reads CASSLFGDGYEQYF. For the CDR3, the DNA is TGTGCCAGCAGTTTATTTGGGGACGGCTACGAGCAGTACTTC.

V is TRBV7-6 and J is TRBJ2-1; 7 bases fit TRBD1. The CDR3 covers 15 residues. J was trimmed by 3 bases and V by 5 bases; bases with no gene match: 7. CDR1 and CDR2 (germline): SGHVS, FNYEAQ. The CDR3 region is CASSIRDSLYNEQFF. CDR3 DNA: TGTGCCAGCAGCATCCGGGACAGCCTCTACAATGAGCAGTTCTTC.

The chain joins TRBV27 to TRBJ2-5; perhaps TRBD1 as D (6 bases). Per germline, CDR1 MNHEY and CDR2 SMNVEV (reference sequence). The CDR3 is 19 residues long. The ends were cut back, 1 base at V and 1 base at J, with 22 bases in the middle. In DNA form, the CDR3 reads TGTGCCAGCAGTTTATTCTCCCTAACTCGACAGGATCCCCAAGAGACCCAGTACTTC. Protein product: CASSLFSLTRQDPQETQYF.

V and J are TRBV4-1 and TRBJ2-7; a possible D gene is TRBD1 (7 bases). The germline V gene encodes CDR1 MGHRA and CDR2 YSYEKL. The V end lost 1 base, the J end lost 2 bases, and 12 bases lay between the germline ends. The CDR3 length is 15 residues. CDR3 protein: CASSQVAGQTYEQYF. CDR3 DNA: TGCGCCAGCAGCCAAGTGGCGGGACAGACCTACGAGCAGTACTTC.

The CDR3 DNA is TGTGCCAGCAGCTCCCTAGTCTTCCCCGAGACCCAGTACTTC. This encodes CASSSLVFPETQYF. The chain recombines TRBV11-2 with TRBJ2-5; D uncertain. This CDR3 comprises 14 residues. V lost 4 bases and J 5 bases, leaving 14 bases between the germline ends. The V gene's germline CDR1 is SGHAT and CDR2 FQNNGV.

The chain recombines TRBV6-5 with TRBJ1-3; tentatively, D is TRBD1 (5 bases). Germline CDR1 MNHEY, CDR2 SVGAGI. This CDR3 region has 16 residues. Between the trimmed V and J ends, which lost 2 bases and 2 bases, there was a span of 13 bases. This chain's CDR3 is CASSYRSGGAGNTIYF. CDR3 coding DNA: TGTGCCAGCAGTTACCGGTCGGGAGGGGCTGGAAACACCATATATTTT.

This chain connects TRBV6-6 to TRBJ1-5; D is ambiguous. Germline V lookup: CDR1 MNHNY, CDR2 SVGAGI (reference sequence). Trimming took 4 bases from V and 8 from J, leaving 18 bases between them. This CDR3 has 15 residues. The CDR3 DNA reads TGTGCCAGCAGTTCTCCCGATTCGACCCAGGAGCCCCAGCATTTT. This sequence encodes CASSSPDSTQEPQHF.